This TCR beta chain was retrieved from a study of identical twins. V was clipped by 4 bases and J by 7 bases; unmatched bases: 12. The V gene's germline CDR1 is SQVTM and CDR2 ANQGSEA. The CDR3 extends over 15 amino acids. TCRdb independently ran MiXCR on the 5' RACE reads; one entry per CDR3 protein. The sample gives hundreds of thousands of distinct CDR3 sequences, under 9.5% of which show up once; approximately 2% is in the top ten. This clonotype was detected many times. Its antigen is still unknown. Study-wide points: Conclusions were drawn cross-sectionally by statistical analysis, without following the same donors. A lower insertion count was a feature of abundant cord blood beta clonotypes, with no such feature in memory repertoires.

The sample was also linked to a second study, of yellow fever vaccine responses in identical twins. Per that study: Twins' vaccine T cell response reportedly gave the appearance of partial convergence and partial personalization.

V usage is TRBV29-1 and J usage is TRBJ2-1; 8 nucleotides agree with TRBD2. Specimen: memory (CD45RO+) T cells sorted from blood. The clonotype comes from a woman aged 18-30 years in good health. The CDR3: CSVGVRSGGKNEQFF. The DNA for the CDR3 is TGCAGCGTTGGGGTACGTTCGGGAGGGAAAAATGAGCAGTTCTTC.